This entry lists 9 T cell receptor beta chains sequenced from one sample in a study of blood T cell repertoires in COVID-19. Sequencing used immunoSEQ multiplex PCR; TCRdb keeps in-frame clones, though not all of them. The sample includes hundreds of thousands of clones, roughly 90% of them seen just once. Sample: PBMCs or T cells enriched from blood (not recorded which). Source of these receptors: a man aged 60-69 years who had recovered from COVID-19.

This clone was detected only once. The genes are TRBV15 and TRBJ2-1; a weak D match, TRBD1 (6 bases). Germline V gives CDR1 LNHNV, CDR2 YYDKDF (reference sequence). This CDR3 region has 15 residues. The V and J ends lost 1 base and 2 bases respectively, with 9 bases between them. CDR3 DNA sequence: TGTGCCACCAGCAGAGTTCAGGGGCCCTACAATGAGCAGTTCTTC. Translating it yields CATSRVQGPYNEQFF. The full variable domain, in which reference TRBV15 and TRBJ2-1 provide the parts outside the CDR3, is DAMVIQNPRYQVTQFGKPVTLSCSQTLNHNVMYWYQQKSSQAPKLLFHYYDKDFNNEADTPDNFQSRRPNTSFCFLDIRSPGLGDTAMYLCATSRVQGPYNEQFFGPGTRLTVL.

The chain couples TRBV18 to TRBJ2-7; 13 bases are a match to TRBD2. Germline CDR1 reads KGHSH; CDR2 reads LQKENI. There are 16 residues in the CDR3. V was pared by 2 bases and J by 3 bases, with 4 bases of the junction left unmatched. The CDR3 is CASSPGTSGTGYEQYF. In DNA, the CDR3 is TGTGCCAGCTCACCAGGGACTAGCGGGACCGGCTACGAGCAGTACTTC.

CDR3 in DNA: TGTGCCAGCAACCAGCGGGGGGAAGACAATGAGCAGTTCTTC. Translated: CASNQRGEDNEQFF. V usage is TRBV7-2 and J usage is TRBJ2-1, with 9 bases aligning to TRBD2. Losses at the gene ends were 7 bases for V and 5 bases for J; bases not matched to a gene: 6. The CDR3 length is 14 residues. Germline assignment: CDR1 SGHTA and CDR2 FQGNSA.

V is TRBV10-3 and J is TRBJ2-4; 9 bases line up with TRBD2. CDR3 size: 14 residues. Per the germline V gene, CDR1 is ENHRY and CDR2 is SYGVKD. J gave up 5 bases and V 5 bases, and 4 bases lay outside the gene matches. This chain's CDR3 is CAISSTSGENIQYF. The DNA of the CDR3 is TGTGCCATCAGTTCGACTAGCGGCGAAAACATTCAGTACTTC.

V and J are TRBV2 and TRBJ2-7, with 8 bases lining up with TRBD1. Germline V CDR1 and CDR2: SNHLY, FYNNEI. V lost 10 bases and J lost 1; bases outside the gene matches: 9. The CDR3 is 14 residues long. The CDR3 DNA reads TGTGCCACAGCAAAAAGGGACAGGTCCTACGAGCAGTACTTC. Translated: CATAKRDRSYEQYF.

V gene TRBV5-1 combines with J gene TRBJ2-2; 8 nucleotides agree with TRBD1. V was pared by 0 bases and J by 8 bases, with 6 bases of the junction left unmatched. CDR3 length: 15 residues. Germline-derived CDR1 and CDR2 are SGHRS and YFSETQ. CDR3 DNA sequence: TGCGCCAGCAGCTTGGGACAGGGGCCTCGGGGGGAGCTGTTTTTT. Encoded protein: CASSLGQGPRGELFF.

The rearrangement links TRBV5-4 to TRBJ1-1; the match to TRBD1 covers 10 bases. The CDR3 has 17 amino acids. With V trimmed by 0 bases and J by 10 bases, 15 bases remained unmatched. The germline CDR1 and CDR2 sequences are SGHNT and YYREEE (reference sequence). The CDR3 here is CASSLGQGASRVYGAFF. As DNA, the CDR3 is TGTGCCAGCAGCTTGGGACAGGGGGCAAGTCGGGTGTACGGAGCTTTCTTT.

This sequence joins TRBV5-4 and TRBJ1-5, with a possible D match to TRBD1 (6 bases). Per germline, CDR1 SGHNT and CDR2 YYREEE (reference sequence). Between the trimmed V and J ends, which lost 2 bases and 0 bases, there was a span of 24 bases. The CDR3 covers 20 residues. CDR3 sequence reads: CASSFSAGAIPNYSNQPQHF. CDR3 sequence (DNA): TGTGCCAGCAGCTTCTCCGCAGGGGCTATACCTAATTATAGCAATCAGCCCCAGCATTTT.

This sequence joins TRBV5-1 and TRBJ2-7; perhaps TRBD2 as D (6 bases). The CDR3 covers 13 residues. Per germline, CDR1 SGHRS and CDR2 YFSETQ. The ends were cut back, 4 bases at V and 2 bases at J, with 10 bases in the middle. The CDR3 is CASSAGQAYEQYF. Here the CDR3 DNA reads TGCGCCAGCAGCGCGGGGCAAGCCTACGAGCAGTACTTC.